This paragraph reports one TCR beta chain. This receptor's antigen is unknown. One base away there is no much larger clone; base qualities are not given. The entry originates in a study of cytomegalovirus exposure and HLA in healthy donors (dated by TCRdb to about 2017). About the investigation overall: According to an earlier analysis of 587 of the donors, 150 million to 200 million T cells yielded roughly 110 million unique TCR beta sequences and about 280 Gb of sequence data. An early release that covered about 600 HLA-typed donors contained approximately 290 gigabases of sequencing data and about 84 million unique TCR sequences. Of the 398 genotyped donors, over 65% fell in the genetic ancestry cluster associated with self-reported Caucasian donors. The study aimed to test whether cataloging public T cell receptors could reveal signatures of past pathogen exposure. The study profiled the T cell repertoires of hundreds of subjects by immunosequencing and related them to cytomegalovirus serostatus. A separate validation cohort of 100 to 150 different subjects was used in addition to the roughly 670-subject first cohort. To predict cytomegalovirus infection status, the study combined high-throughput TCR immunosequencing, statistical association of individual TCRs with disease status, and machine learning. A later analysis re-analyzed previously published TCR beta repertoires from several hundred donors and added high-resolution HLA genotyping to study TCR occurrence patterns. In the later analysis, no new phenotypic data were used to find candidate immune exposures; instead, reliance was placed on TCR beta sequences and their occurrence across donors. An earlier analysis of approximately 500 of the donors applied high-throughput TCR beta sequencing to assess whether each TCR beta V gene segment acted as functional or pseudogenic. Donor age, sex, ethnicity and CMV serostatus were compiled together with the repertoire data. A later genetic analysis used genome-wide SNP genotypes for about 60% of the roughly 670 donors, treating that subset as a discovery cohort. Every repertoire in the discovery cohort had been generated on one and the same sequencing platform. HLA typing covered class I and class II loci at four-digit resolution. Typing coverage varied by locus: roughly 629-640 donors for A, B, C, DRB1 and DQB1; more than 500 for DQA1; more than 600 for DPA1; under 490 for DPB1. Because of strong linkage in the cohort, roughly five DR-DQ haplotypes were treated as single units for association and clustering. Across approximately 420 genotyped donors of the cohort, an average of about 240,000 unique TCR beta nucleotide sequences per donor were sequenced, and roughly 20% of those sequences were non-productive.

Libraries came from the immunoSEQ multiplex PCR assay. For the multiplex PCR, a mixture combining 60 forward primers for TCR Vbeta segments and 13 reverse primers for TCR Jbeta segments was used. A multiplex PCR assay on genomic DNA amplified the CDR3 region of rearranged TCR beta genes. The Illumina HiSeq System was used to sequence the amplified TCR beta libraries as 87-base-pair reads. For the original study's pipeline: Across the 500 to 700 repertoires, a later analysis counted 80 million or so unique TCR beta chains, around 11 million of which were shared by at least two donors. A nearest-neighbor algorithm error-corrected the raw reads and collapsed the reads into unique sequences, merging closely related sequences to remove PCR and sequencing errors. Alignment of CDR3 sequences to IMGT reference sequences was used to assign V, D and J gene segments. Each retained sequence needed at least a six-nucleotide match to both a V gene segment and a J gene segment. Rearrangements were classified as productive when the CDR3 lacked stop codons and remained in frame with V and J, and all other rearrangements were classified as non-productive. Following IMGT convention, CDR3 was defined as the stretch from the second conserved V-encoded cysteine to the conserved J-encoded phenylalanine. In an earlier analysis of roughly 580 of the donors, sequences lacking an unambiguous match to a single V gene segment were excluded. In an earlier analysis of 587 of the donors, V segments were called functional above 56.7% productive rearrangements and were called segregating when the between-donor standard deviation exceeded 5%. To diagnose cytomegalovirus status from the catalog of TCR beta chain sequences, a statistical classification framework was built. A later analysis assigned V and J genes by comparing TCR nucleotide sequences with IMGT/GENE-DB human TR gene sequences. In a later analysis, CDR3 sequences and most-parsimonious VDJ recombination scenarios were assigned using the TCRdist pipeline. In a later analysis, each TCR beta chain was defined by its CDR3 amino acid sequence together with its V-gene family, and reads without a unique V-gene family were excluded. A later analysis removed 592 highly shared, low-generation-probability nucleotide sequences to deal with suspected cross-contamination and a sequencing artifact. In a later analysis, a clonal expansion index for each public chain was calculated from normalized within-repertoire ranks of inferred template counts. Generation probabilities in a later analysis came from a VDJ recombination model fitted to out-of-frame rearrangements, and those results were checked against IGoR. Hypergeometric tests were used in a later analysis to score TCR-TCR, TCR-HLA and TCR-CMV co-occurrence, with a repertoire-size bias correction applied to the TCR pairs. A later analysis estimated false discovery rates by permuting HLA or CMV assignments 20 times. A later analysis grouped co-occurring TCRs with DBSCAN, adding TCRdist sequence similarity when clustering within HLA-allele-positive subsets. Co-occurrence clustering excluded repertoires with fewer than 30,000 or more than 120,000 public chains, plus five with anomalous nucleotide sharing. Here the immuneACCESS table is served through TCRdb, limited to in-frame sequences with V and J called. Missing clones are a known gap in these copies; in checked studies unresolved V genes cover under half, and the rest lacks a known reason. That table is the source of V, J and clone size, and D and trimming were worked out from the DNA. The sample table lists tens of thousands of clones, about 84% of them with a count of one. The biggest ten clones account for 1.4% to 1.5% of the sample.

From the cysteine up to the phenylalanine, the CDR3 has a length of 16 residues. Kept here is only the CDR3 DNA, which spans 48 bases and is read in frame from base 1. Relative to germline, V is missing 6 bases and J is missing 4 bases, with 6 bases of the junction outside any gene match. The germline V gene yields MRHNA for CDR1 and SNTAGT for CDR2. Results and caveats for the whole study, not just this receptor: A cluster of highly shared sequence variants was judged likely to be a technical artifact of the sequencing pipeline. Sequencing depth was assumed to be roughly uniform across donors in the presence/absence analyses, though that assumption may not hold. Because HLA typing was unavailable for some donors at each locus, only the typed subset was used in association tests. In a later analysis, HLA-associated TCR beta chains showed more clonal expansion and lower generation probabilities than non-associated chains that were equally common. Across donors, most TCR sequences were observed very rarely, whereas some public TCRs were present in many individuals. Broadly in line with IMGT annotations, most TCR beta V segments showed up in productive rearrangements about 87% or about 30% of the time in an earlier analysis of under 700 of the donors. In a later genetic analysis, fewer N-insertions in productive TCRs were reported among donors in an Asian-associated ancestry cluster than the approximately 630-donor mean. According to a later analysis, TCR association rates differed among HLA loci, with DRB1 alleles showing the most associated TCRs and HLA-C alleles showing the fewest. Several of the top co-occurrence clusters appeared to be linked to parvovirus B19, influenza, CMV and Epstein-Barr virus, according to a later analysis. In the study, some 160 TCR beta chains were listed as associated with cytomegalovirus. Because counts were too low, about 15 rarely observed V segments, including chromosome 9 orphons, were left out of the earlier analysis of approximately 500 of the donors. Because the 87-base-pair reads could not distinguish some IMGT-functional V segments, including TRBV6-2 and TRBV6-3, those segments were excluded. A later analysis associated 17,000 or so TCR beta sequences with specific HLA alleles at a false discovery rate of 0.05. A further reported finding was that TCR beta sequences accurately predicted the HLA-A and HLA-B alleles for most subjects in the first cohort. This cohort had only TCR beta chains sequenced, and the lack of alpha or paired-chain data limited which features could be detected. According to the authors, the approach could potentially be generalized to other disease states and immunological phenotypes. In both the original and validation cohorts, the classifier was reported to diagnose cytomegalovirus status with high specificity and sensitivity. Linkage disequilibrium might explain the correlated functional status among segregating V segments, but an unknown experimental factor could not be ruled out. An association between a missense DCLRE1C variant and V-gene and J-gene trimming of TCR beta chains was found in a later genetic analysis and replicated in an independent cohort. The only immune exposure information available for the cohort was CMV serostatus. Three of the identified cytomegalovirus-associated TCR beta chains were confirmed in vitro to be specific for cytomegalovirus antigens. When HLA alleles, especially DR and DQ, strongly co-occurred, TCR associations were difficult to assign to individual alleles. According to a later analysis, most CMV-associated TCR beta chains appeared to be HLA-restricted, and the HLA associations seemed to be driven largely by CMV exposure.

In total, roughly 670 healthy bone marrow donors made up the cohort. Cohort members were all nominally healthy when sampled, although unrecorded immune exposures were likely present. The donor tested CMV seronegative and was one of the 352 seronegative cohort members. A peripheral blood sample was provided by each donor, and peripheral blood mononuclear cells were used for TCR beta sequencing. The Qiagen DNeasy Blood Extraction Kit was used to extract genomic DNA from the blood cell samples. This sequence uses TRBV6-4 and TRBJ2-1, and 13 junction bases match TRBD2. The TCR comes from a female donor in good health and CMV-seronegative. Sequenced sample: PBMCs. CDR3 loop: CASSRTSGGPYNEQFF. The bases are TGTGCCAGCAGCAGGACTAGCGGGGGTCCTTACAATGAGCAGTTCTTC.